This record looks at one T cell receptor beta chain sequence and its context. Its antigen is unknown. This sample is part of a study of cytomegalovirus exposure and HLA in healthy donors. Points from the study as a whole: Some TCR beta chains (roughly 150 of them) were listed as cytomegalovirus-associated. Later on, an analysis showed TCR association rates differing by HLA locus, with DRB1 the most and HLA-C the fewest. HLA alleles were associated with fewer than 20,000 TCR beta sequences in a later analysis at 0.05 false discovery rate. Earlier analysis found most TCR beta V segments productive about 87% or about 30% of the time.

The study ran its PCR with 60 Vbeta and 13 Jbeta primers. Method: immunoSEQ multiplex PCR; TCRdb's copy keeps in-frame clones and lacks some. The data show around 120,000 clones, roughly 80% seen once. Trimming took 4 bases from V and 4 from J; bases not matched to a gene: 10. This CDR3 comprises 15 residues. Germline V gene sequence: CDR1 SGHDT, CDR2 YYEEEE. The sample comprised PBMCs. The receptor's source is a female donor in good health and CMV-seropositive. The chain couples TRBV5-6 to TRBJ1-1; the match to TRBD1 covers 7 bases. The CDR3 loop is CASSPTTGLVTEAFF. For the CDR3, the DNA is TGTGCCAGCAGCCCAACGACAGGGCTGGTCACTGAAGCTTTCTTT.